These 16 T cell receptor beta chains share one sample of origin, sequenced in a study of blood T cell repertoires in COVID-19. Some clones are missing from TCRdb's copy, which holds only in-frame ones; the method was immunoSEQ multiplex PCR. The table has about 59,000 clones, approximately 80% seen once. Sequencing input: peripheral blood. These receptors were taken from a woman in her seventies with acute or convalescent COVID-19.

This clone showed up many times. This chain uses TRBV27 with TRBJ1-2; 10 bases line up with TRBD1. The CDR3 is 14 residues long. J gave up 5 bases and V 5 bases, and 5 bases lay outside the gene matches. The germline V gene has CDR1 MNHEY and CDR2 SMNVEV (reference sequence). This CDR3 reads CASSEGQGFYGYTF. The CDR3, as DNA: TGTGCCAGCAGTGAGGGACAGGGGTTTTATGGCTACACCTTC.

The rearrangement joins TRBV28 to TRBJ1-2, with D perhaps TRBD1 (5 bases). There are 16 residues in the CDR3. Trimming took 4 bases from V and 4 from J, leaving 19 bases between them. CDR1 MDHEN and CDR2 SYDVKM come from the germline V gene. The CDR3 loop is CASSSAPQGAVYGYTF. In nucleotides, the CDR3 is TGTGCCAGCAGTTCGGCACCCCAAGGGGCGGTCTATGGCTACACCTTC.

This clone was found a few times. The chain employs TRBV30 and TRBJ2-3; TRBD2 matches at 9 bases. CDR1 is GTSNPN, CDR2 SVGIG, per germline (reference sequence). This CDR3 has 12 residues. Trimming at V came to 4 bases and at J to 6 bases, leaving 2 bases not matched to a gene. The CDR3 protein is CAWNSGGDTQYF. The CDR3 region has the DNA TGTGCCTGGAACAGCGGGGGGGATACGCAGTATTTT.

This clone was observed a single time. V gene TRBV19 combines with J gene TRBJ1-1; tentatively, D is TRBD1 (6 bases). V lost 6 bases and J 3 bases, leaving 8 bases between the germline ends. Germline CDR1 is LNHDA and CDR2 is SQIVND (reference sequence). This CDR3 region has 12 residues. The CDR3, as DNA: TGTGCCAGTAGCCGACAGGACACTGAAGCTTTCTTT. This gives the protein CASSRQDTEAFF.

The rearrangement links TRBV7-2 to TRBJ1-4; possibly TRBD1 for D (5 bases). Looked up from germline, CDR1 is SGHTA and CDR2 is FQGNSA. Trimming cost V 6 bases and J 13 bases, with 15 bases left between them. The CDR3 has 12 amino acids. In DNA, the CDR3 is TGTGCCAGCAGTCAAAGGGGTATCCGACTGTTTTTT. Translation: CASSQRGIRLFF.

This chain links TRBV7-9 with TRBJ2-2, with D possibly matching TRBD2 (6 bases). CDR1 is SEHNR and CDR2 is FQNEAQ in the germline V gene (reference sequence). This CDR3 contains 16 residues. The V and J ends lost 6 bases and 5 bases respectively, with 19 bases between them. The DNA of the CDR3 is TGTGCCAGCAGTTTCCGTTTGGGCGGAGGGACCGGGGAGCTGTTTTTT. Translating it yields CASSFRLGGGTGELFF.

The chain employs TRBV2 and TRBJ2-5; 16 nucleotides line up with TRBD2. The germline V gene has CDR1 SNHLY and CDR2 FYNNEI. This CDR3 spans 16 amino acids. Trimming took 7 bases from V and 4 from J; bases not matched to a gene: 6. The CDR3 nucleotides read TGTGCCAGCACCACGGGACTAGCGGGGGGGAGAGAGACCCAGTACTTC. Protein sequence: CASTTGLAGGRETQYF.

The chain uses TRBV28 and TRBJ2-7; 7 nucleotides match TRBD1. Trimming at V came to 7 bases and at J to 2 bases, leaving 8 bases not matched to a gene. CDR1 and CDR2 (germline): MDHEN, SYDVKM. The CDR3 is 14 residues long. The CDR3 is CASNQGQYTYEQYF. In nucleotides, the CDR3 is TGTGCCAGCAACCAGGGACAGTACACCTACGAGCAGTACTTC.

CDR3 DNA sequence: TGTGCCAGCAGCTTGGGGACAAAGGCTAGCACAGATACGCAGTATTTT. It translates to CASSLGTKASTDTQYF. The chain combines TRBV11-2 with TRBJ2-3; D may be TRBD1 (6 bases). Germline V gene sequence: CDR1 SGHAT, CDR2 FQNNGV. This CDR3 contains 16 residues. V lost 3 bases and J 0 bases, leaving 13 bases between the germline ends.

The CDR3 DNA follows: TGTGCCAGTAGTCCTACTCGGACAGGCTCTGGCGGAAACACCATATATTTT. Protein product: CASSPTRTGSGGNTIYF. The chain joins TRBV19 to TRBJ1-3, with TRBD1 matching over 7 bases. CDR3 length equals 17 residues. The junction had 14 bases not matched to a gene; V was cut back by 5 bases and J by 4 bases. CDR1 is LNHDA, CDR2 SQIVND, per germline (reference sequence).

The gene calls are TRBV19 and TRBJ1-6; 10 nucleotides line up with TRBD1. CDR3 length: 14 amino acids. Germline-derived CDR1 and CDR2 are LNHDA and SQIVND (reference sequence). V lost 9 bases to trimming and J lost 10 bases; unmatched junction nucleotides: 9. CDR3 nucleotides: TGTGCCAGCCAGACCGGGACAGGGGCCTCACCCCTCCACTTT. Translating it yields CASQTGTGASPLHF.

This clone was detected only a few times. The rearrangement uses TRBV5-1 and TRBJ2-1, with D unclear. V lost 4 bases to trimming and J lost 6 bases, with 8 bases between them. This CDR3 has 12 residues. The germline CDR1 and CDR2 sequences are SGHRS and YFSETQ. CDR3 bases: TGCGCCAGCAGCCCGGTCCGCAATGAGCAGTTCTTC. Its protein is CASSPVRNEQFF.

This clone was picked up a small number of times. Within the sample, other DNA sequences also encode this same CDR3. V gene TRBV7-3 combines with J gene TRBJ2-1, with 11 positions matching TRBD2. Germline V gives CDR1 SGHTA, CDR2 FQGTGA. The CDR3 runs 14 residues. With 5 bases clipped from V and 6 bases from J, the junction kept 3 bases outside the gene matches. Here the CDR3 DNA reads TGTGCCAGCAGCAAAACTAGCGGGGGCAATGAGCAGTTCTTC. It translates to CASSKTSGGNEQFF.

This chain links TRBV28 with TRBJ2-5; 11 positions match TRBD2. Losses at the gene ends were 5 bases for V and 5 bases for J; bases not matched to a gene: 16. The CDR3 covers 18 residues. Germline lookup yields CDR1 MDHEN and CDR2 SYDVKM. The CDR3 DNA follows: TGTGCCAGCAGTCCCCTCTGGGGTAGCGGGGGGGCGGTGGAGACCCAGTACTTC. It codes for CASSPLWGSGGAVETQYF.

J is TRBJ2-4 and V is TRBV7-9; 8 nucleotides align to TRBD2. Germline lookup yields CDR1 SEHNR and CDR2 FQNEAQ (reference sequence). Trimming removed 8 bases from V and 11 bases from J; junction bases left unmatched: 20. The CDR3 contains 16 residues. The CDR3 DNA reads as TGTGCCAGCCCACGTACTAGCGGAACCAGACTAGGGCTTCAGTACTTC. Its protein product is CASPRTSGTRLGLQYF. Looking up the rest from reference TRBV7-9 and TRBJ2-4 gives the full variable domain: DTGVSQNPRHKITKRGQNVTFRCDPISEHNRLYWYRQTLGQGPEFLTYFQNEAQLEKSRLLSDRFSAERPKGSFSTLEIQRTEQGDSAMYLCASPRTSGTRLGLQYFGAGTRLSVL.

This clone was detected ten times or more. The V and J genes are TRBV9 and TRBJ2-7, with TRBD1 matching 9 bases. CDR3 length: 20 amino acids. Trimming cost V 0 bases and J 0 bases; bases outside gene matches: 16. The V gene's germline CDR1 is SGDLS and CDR2 YYNGEE. The CDR3 is CASSVGGGTGSFANSYEQYF. CDR3 nucleotide sequence: TGTGCCAGCAGCGTAGGGGGAGGGACAGGGAGCTTTGCCAACTCCTACGAGCAGTACTTC.